This TCR beta chain was identified during a study of blood T cell repertoires in COVID-19. Study details: Sites in the United States, Italy and Spain provided acute and convalescent COVID-19 samples. From T cells, B-cell-depleted T cells, or PBMCs came the material, which was cDNA or gDNA.

As regards this clone: Within the sample, other DNA sequences also encode this same CDR3.

Original analysis: Amplification of reference gene primers provided the estimated nucleated cell counts. Sequencing was performed with immunoSEQ multiplex PCR; in TCRdb, only in-frame clones are kept and a portion is missing. The D gene and trimming were derived from the DNA, and the V and J assignments and clone size from that table. The table has around 290,000 clones, 75% to 90% seen once. The CDR3 extends over 15 amino acids. Trimming took 3 bases from V and 11 from J; bases not matched to a gene: 10. CDR1 and CDR2 (germline): KGHDR, SFDVKD. Seattle's cohort entered during active infection and was followed longitudinally.

This sequence joins TRBV24-1 and TRBJ1-4; TRBD1 matches 8 bases. Input material: peripheral blood. This TCR was recovered from a woman in her 70s with COVID-19, enrolled during active disease. CDR3 sequence reads: CATSDPGQGGEKLFF. CDR3 nucleotide sequence: TGTGCCACCAGTGATCCCGGACAGGGCGGGGAGAAACTGTTTTTT.